This TCR beta chain was sequenced in a study of T cell responses to AZD1222 COVID-19 vaccine (dated by TCRdb to 2020 to 2023). Study-wide context: TCR sequencing covered more than 230 trial participants: 200 to 210 given two doses of AZD1222 and approximately 25 given two doses of MenACWY control vaccine. Trial participants were enrolled by age into 18-55, 56-69 and 70-plus year subgroups, with around 150, 28 and 57 TCR-sequenced participants respectively. Results and caveats for the whole study, not just this receptor: Participants were mostly white British and included more females than males, and it was suggested by the authors that clonal diversity may have been underestimated. The 56-69-year group was small, and its depth increase did not reach significance, likely because of low power. Because no day 14 peak-response samples were available, the repertoires could be characterized only after the peak T cell response. Conclusions about previously exposed vaccinees are limited because only six or seven AZD1222 recipients were SARS-CoV-2 seropositive at baseline. The whole spike protein was spanned by vaccine-associated CD4 TCRs, and dominant responses were seen in regions 160-218 and 743-854. Reportedly, close to half of the unique spike-specific TCRs recognized epitopes lying outside the regions that are mutated in the B.1.351 and B.1.1.7 variants. After two AZD1222 doses, spike-specific TCR breadth and depth were significantly higher than at day 0 and than in MenACWY recipients.

The CDR3 runs 15 residues from the cysteine to the phenylalanine. The read is trimmed to its CDR3 DNA, 45 bases read in frame from base 1. Deletion took 0 bases off V and 6 bases off J, with a span of 12 bases between the germline ends. As encoded in the germline V gene, CDR1 is SGHTA while CDR2 is FQGTGA. In the case of this clone: No antigen is known for it. Base qualities are not provided; no much larger clone lies one nucleotide away.

Read against the paper, the sample's time point label means: about 28 days (+/-7) after the second vaccine dose. AZD1222 recipients given second doses at about 4 weeks or at about 12 weeks were pooled, since spike-specific TCR depth and breadth were not found to differ between the two schedules. The vaccinee samples were drawn from two UK trials, COV001 and COV002, one of which was a single-blind randomized controlled phase 2/3 trial testing AZD1222 (ChAdOx1 nCoV-19) in healthy adults. For TCRbeta chain sequencing, PBMC samples were collected from trial participants at day 0 and at day 28 after the second dose. The CDR3 regions of human TCRbeta chains were analyzed by immunosequencing. The published analysis was carried out like this. Repertoire TCRs were matched against a reference library of SARS-CoV-2-specific TCRs generated with the MIRA antigen-specificity platform. Breadth meant the fraction of unique TCRs that were SARS-CoV-2-associated, whereas depth meant the fraction of total T cells that were SARS-CoV-2-associated. Using the MIRA data, each spike-specific TCR was assigned both to the spike region to which the TCR was reactive and to a CD4 or CD8 class. Log10-transformed breadth and depth values were compared by one-way ANOVA with Sidak's multiple comparisons tests. This is the immuneACCESS table as TCRdb keeps it, with only in-frame sequences that have V and J called. A part of the clones is gone; compared with another copy, unresolved V genes explain less than half, and the rest is unexplained. D and trimming come from the DNA, and the V and J calls and clone size come from that table. The sample table contains around 120,000 clones; only one count was recorded for about 93% of them. The ten largest clones represent approximately 5% of the sample.

The sequencing here drew on peripheral blood, taken 28 days after the second AZD1222 dose. The rearrangement combines TRBV7-3 with TRBJ2-1, with no confident D gene call. The TCR originated in an adult who received the AZD1222 COVID-19 vaccine. CDR3 region: CASSLTQVSGNEQFF. The DNA is as follows: TGTGCCAGCAGCTTAACGCAGGTCTCAGGCAATGAGCAGTTCTTC. With the portions outside the CDR3 filled from the reference TRBV7-3 and TRBJ2-1 genes, the complete variable region becomes GAGVSQTPSNKVTEKGKYVELRCDPISGHTALYWYRQSLGQGPEFLIYFQGTGAADDSGLPNDRFFAVRPEGSVSTLKIQRTERGDSAVYLCASSLTQVSGNEQFFGPGTRLTVL.